These 15 T cell receptor beta chains originate from one sample sequenced in a study of blood T cell repertoires in COVID-19. The repertoire was sequenced with immunoSEQ multiplex PCR; TCRdb's copy has only in-frame clones and lacks some. Among 200,000 or so clones listed, around 80% were seen once. The sample comprised peripheral blood. These receptors were taken from a human donor in a cohort sampled during active COVID-19.

This sequence joins TRBV12-3 or TRBV12-4 and TRBJ2-1; D unclear. Trimming removed 3 bases at V and 6 bases at J, with 9 bases between. This CDR3 comprises 13 residues. CDR3 coding DNA: TGTGCCAGCAGTTTTTTCTATCCCAATGAGCAGTTCTTC. Translated, it gives CASSFFYPNEQFF.

This clone was detected once. V is TRBV5-6 and J is TRBJ1-4; unclear D gene. CDR1 and CDR2 (germline): SGHDT, YYEEEE. CDR3 length: 15 amino acids. The V gene lost 2 bases and the J gene lost 3 bases, with 11 bases spanning the gap. CDR3 DNA: TGTGCCAGCAGCTTAGGTGGAGCCTCTAATGAAAAACTGTTTTTT. As protein: CASSLGGASNEKLFF.

In this sample, this clone turned up once. The rearrangement joins TRBV29-1 to TRBJ1-2; maybe TRBD1 (6 bases). In germline, CDR1 is SQVTM, CDR2 ANQGSEA. This CDR3 is built from 11 residues. V lost 5 bases and J 6 bases, leaving 10 bases between the germline ends. CDR3 loop: CSVWTAHGYTF. The CDR3 bases are TGCAGCGTTTGGACAGCTCATGGCTACACCTTC.

This clone was recorded only once. The gene calls are TRBV19 and TRBJ1-5, with TRBD1 as a possible D gene (6 bases). The CDR3 has 15 residues. Trimming stripped 6 bases from V and 9 bases from J, with 21 bases between. CDR1 is LNHDA, CDR2 SQIVND, per germline (reference sequence). This CDR3 reads CASSKPRQAISPQHF. The CDR3 bases are TGTGCCAGTAGCAAACCCCGACAGGCGATCTCGCCCCAGCATTTT.

The V call is TRBV5-1, the J call TRBJ2-7; 8 bases line up with TRBD1. With V trimmed by 0 bases and J by 3 bases, 5 bases remained unmatched. Germline V gene sequence: CDR1 SGHRS, CDR2 YFSETQ. The CDR3 length is 15 residues. The CDR3 loop is CASSLAGGNLYEQYF. The DNA of the CDR3 is TGCGCCAGCAGCTTGGCAGGGGGCAATCTCTACGAGCAGTACTTC.

The V and J genes are TRBV7-3 and TRBJ2-2, with D maybe TRBD2 (6 bases). The V end lost 6 bases, the J end lost 5 bases, and 19 bases lay between the germline ends. Germline CDR1 is SGHTA and CDR2 is FQGTGA. This CDR3 is 16 amino acids long. CDR3 nucleotides: TGTGCCAGCAGACCCGCCGGGCAGGGAGGTACCGGGGAGCTGTTTTTT. It specifies CASRPAGQGGTGELFF.

V and J are TRBV6-5 and TRBJ2-7; TRBD2 matches 9 bases. Germline CDR1 reads MNHEY; CDR2 reads SVGAGI. The CDR3 consists of 12 residues. The trim removed 6 bases at V and 4 bases at J, leaving 1 base unmatched. CDR3 amino acids: CASRGLAYEQYF. The CDR3 nucleotides are TGTGCCAGCAGGGGACTAGCTTACGAGCAGTACTTC.

The chain carries TRBV3-1 (or the pseudogene TRBV3-2) and TRBJ2-7, with D perhaps TRBD2 (5 bases). CDR3 size: 16 residues. Germline lookup yields CDR1 LGHDT and CDR2 YNNKEL (reference sequence). V was trimmed by 1 base and J by 0 bases, leaving 13 bases between them. The DNA for the CDR3 is TGTGCCAGCAGCCAAGGTTTCGGGGTGGGCTCCTACGAGCAGTACGTC. Translation gives CASSQGFGVGSYEQYV.

The genes are TRBV28 and TRBJ2-7; 7 bases line up with TRBD1. Trimming at V came to 10 bases and at J to 5 bases, leaving 11 bases not matched to a gene. The CDR3 is made up of 13 amino acids. CDR1 and CDR2 from the germline V gene are MDHEN and SYDVKM. CDR3 nucleotide sequence: TGTGCCACGACGACAGGGTCTGGGGACGAGCAGTACTTC. Encoded protein: CATTTGSGDEQYF.

V is TRBV6-6 and J is TRBJ1-6, with 8 bases matching TRBD1. Germline V lookup: CDR1 MNHNY, CDR2 SVGAGI (reference sequence). V was clipped by 0 bases and J by 6 bases; unmatched bases: 4. This CDR3 is 16 amino acids long. CDR3 DNA: TGTGCCAGCAGTTACTCGGGGGGGACAGGTAATTCACCCCTCCACTTT. Protein: CASSYSGGTGNSPLHF.

This chain uses TRBV7-8 with TRBJ2-5, with D tentatively TRBD2 (6 bases). The ends were cut back, 4 bases at V and 5 bases at J, with 11 bases in the middle. Germline CDR1 and CDR2: SGHVS and FQNEAQ. The CDR3 contains 13 residues. CDR3 in amino acids: CASSWGVVETQYF. DNA of the CDR3: TGTGCCAGCAGCTGGGGGGTAGTGGAGACCCAGTACTTC.

This clone was seen more than once but under ten times. The J gene is TRBJ2-2, the V gene TRBV19, with a possible D match to TRBD2 (6 bases). Germline lookup yields CDR1 LNHDA and CDR2 SQIVND (reference sequence). V lost 3 bases to trimming and J lost 4 bases, with 12 bases between them. The CDR3 length is 15 residues. The CDR3 protein is CASSIPGVRTGELFF. CDR3 DNA: TGTGCCAGTAGTATCCCGGGAGTACGCACCGGGGAGCTGTTTTTT.

The chain joins TRBV28 to TRBJ1-1; no clear D gene. This CDR3 region has 10 residues. V was pared by 6 bases and J by 4 bases, with 3 bases between. Germline assignment: CDR1 MDHEN and CDR2 SYDVKM. The CDR3: CASRATEAFF. The CDR3 DNA reads TGTGCCAGCAGAGCCACTGAAGCTTTCTTT.

The chain couples TRBV19 to TRBJ1-2, with no clear D. Trimming stripped 4 bases from V and 4 bases from J, with 13 bases between. CDR1 is LNHDA and CDR2 is SQIVND in the germline V gene (reference sequence). This CDR3 is built from 14 residues. CDR3 DNA: TGTGCCAGTAGTACCGTCTGGCGGGCCTATGGCTACACCTTC. It is translated as CASSTVWRAYGYTF.

This rearrangement joins TRBV2 to TRBJ1-4; the D gene is possibly TRBD1 (5 bases). Germline V gene lookup returns CDR1 SNHLY and CDR2 FYNNEI. Deletions cut 4 bases from V and 7 bases from J, with 19 bases between. This CDR3 region has 16 residues. The CDR3 reads CASSAVGGERGEKLFF. The CDR3 nucleotides are TGTGCCAGCAGTGCGGTGGGAGGGGAAAGGGGTGAAAAACTGTTTTTT.